A selection of T cell receptor beta chains follows, all from one sample in a study of blood T cell repertoires in COVID-19. Assay used: immunoSEQ multiplex PCR; TCRdb lists only in-frame clones, some missing. Of roughly 150,000 clones listed, 85% to 90% are singletons. Sequencing was done on a sample of peripheral blood. These receptors were collected from a human donor in a cohort sampled during active COVID-19. CDR3s leave out the opening cysteine and the closing phenylalanine or tryptophan. A D gene is named only where the DNA matches it firmly.

d_gene	v_gene	CDR3aa
TRBD1	TRBV7-9	ASSSTGVEQY
TRBD2	TRBV11-2	ASSNSDLPGGDEQY
TRBD2	TRBV27	ASSSTSGVYNEQF
TRBD1	TRBV7-9	ASSSKDREQETQY
-	TRBV3-1/TRBV3-2	ASSPHGVGEKLF
TRBD2	TRBV18	ASSERTSLYEQY
TRBD1	TRBV11-2	ASSPGTGHYEQY
-	TRBV28	ASGLLQPQH
TRBD2	TRBV6-6	ASSYGTSGRRNEQF
-	TRBV28	ASRAGFTEAF
TRBD2	TRBV19	ASSPFGLADNYEQY
TRBD2	TRBV15	ATSGGLGNNEQF
-	TRBV6-5	ASSYEGGSPLH
TRBD1	TRBV6-5	ASSYEGARNTGELF
TRBD1	TRBV28	ASSLYGTGQTYEQY
-	TRBV7-8	ASSFVSSNSPLH
-	TRBV7-7	ASSLGAGGQTGELF
TRBD1	TRBV29-1	SVQQGSTGNTIY
-	TRBV28	ASSGQLYEQY
-	TRBV18	ASSPPARTDTQY
-	TRBV12-5	ASGSGHVAEAF
-	TRBV3-1/TRBV3-2	ASSQATGIRASPLH
-	TRBV28	ASSGAGFTGELF
-	TRBV28	ASREGAEETQY
-	TRBV5-6	ASSLDRGPYNSPLH
TRBD1	TRBV5-1	DPQGTGFTEAF
TRBD1	TRBV5-3	ARIYRGSLGGGYT
TRBD1	TRBV27	ASSPLGTGYHEQY